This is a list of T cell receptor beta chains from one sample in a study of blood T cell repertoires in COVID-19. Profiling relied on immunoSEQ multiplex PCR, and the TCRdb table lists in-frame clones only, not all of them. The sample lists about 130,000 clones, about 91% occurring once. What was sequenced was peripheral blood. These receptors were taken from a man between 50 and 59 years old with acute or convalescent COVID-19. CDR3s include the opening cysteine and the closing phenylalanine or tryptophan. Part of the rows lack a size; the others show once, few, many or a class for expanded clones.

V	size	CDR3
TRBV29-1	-	CSVDLGPLTEAFF
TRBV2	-	CASAPGNLQETQYF
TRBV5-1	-	CASSLGAGGQPHFPSYEQYF
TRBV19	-	CASSIQEGMNQPQHF
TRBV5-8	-	CASSLGGTGEINQPQHF
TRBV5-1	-	CASSLALETQYF
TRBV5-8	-	CAGSPLDYGYTF
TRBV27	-	CASSRGGYEQYF
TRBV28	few	CASLTVHSGNTIYF
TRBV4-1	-	CASSQVFTGVNQPQHF
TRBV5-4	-	CASSLNRGYTEAFF
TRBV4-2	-	CASSPGTSGSYEQYF
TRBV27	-	CASRARDRQYYTF
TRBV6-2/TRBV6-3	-	CASSYYTGLRGYTF
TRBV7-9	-	CASRNMGTSVHNEQFF
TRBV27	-	CASSLHSGGADSYNEQFF